This entry features one T cell receptor (beta chain) sequence. The data are from a study of shared clonotypes between healthy human individuals. Sequenced by immunoSEQ multiplex PCR; TCRdb stores in-frame clones only, minus some. The repertoire holds 1,500,000 or so clones, with approximately 96% as singletons. Trimming shortened V by 1 base and J by 3 bases, and 10 bases separated the two germline ends. Germline assignment: CDR1 LNHNV and CDR2 YYDKDF (reference sequence). The CDR3 runs 14 residues. The chain has TRBV15 and TRBJ2-7; a possible D gene is TRBD2 (5 bases). The receptor was derived from a man aged 30-40 years in good health. What was sequenced was naive CD4+ T cells sorted from blood. The subset was: CD45RA+ positively selected. DNA for the CDR3: TGTGCCACCAGCAGAGTCGTGGGGAGCTACGAGCAGTACTTC. It encodes CATSRVVGSYEQYF.